A single sample is the source of the 14 T cell receptor beta chains below, sequenced in a study of cytomegalovirus exposure and HLA in healthy donors. PCR primers comprised 60 Vbeta and 13 Jbeta primers. The method was immunoSEQ multiplex PCR; TCRdb's version includes in-frame clones alone and lacks a portion of them. The data show some 120,000 clones, less than 90% seen once. Sequencing was done on a sample of PBMCs. These TCRs come from a man between 18 and 35 years old in good health and CMV-seropositive.

The chain uses TRBV4-1 and TRBJ1-5; 8 nucleotides line up with TRBD1. J was trimmed by 7 bases and V by 0 bases; bases with no gene match: 2. There are 14 residues in the CDR3. Germline V lookup: CDR1 MGHRA, CDR2 YSYEKL. The CDR3 DNA sequence: TGCGCCAGCAGCCAAGAGCAGGGGGCACAGCCCCAGCATTTT. Translating gives CASSQEQGAQPQHF.

The chain couples TRBV27 to TRBJ2-7, with a weak D call TRBD2 (5 bases). V dropped 2 bases and J dropped 5 bases, with 7 bases sitting between them. Germline values: CDR1 MNHEY, CDR2 SMNVEV (reference sequence). CDR3 length equals 12 residues. The CDR3 bases are TGTGCCAGCAGTTTACTCGGGGACGAGCAGTACTTC. Its protein product is CASSLLGDEQYF.

V and J are TRBV9 and TRBJ1-1; TRBD1 is a possible D gene (6 bases). The CDR3 length is 14 residues. Trimming shortened V by 3 bases and J by 1 base, and 10 bases separated the two germline ends. Germline CDR1 is SGDLS and CDR2 is YYNGEE. The CDR3 loop is CASSGGPKNTEAFF. CDR3 sequence (DNA): TGTGCCAGCAGCGGGGGGCCGAAGAACACTGAAGCTTTCTTT.

The chain couples TRBV4-1 to TRBJ2-2; D gene uncertain. The V end lost 0 bases, the J end lost 1 base, and 6 bases lay between the germline ends. Germline V gives CDR1 MGHRA, CDR2 YSYEKL. This CDR3 region has 15 residues. The CDR3: CASSQDKQNTGELFF. The CDR3 DNA reads as TGCGCCAGCAGCCAAGATAAACAGAACACCGGGGAGCTGTTTTTT.

The chain employs TRBV7-9 and TRBJ1-1; the D is unclear. The V gene's germline CDR1 is SEHNR and CDR2 FQNEAQ (reference sequence). Trimming took off 5 bases at V and 0 bases at J, with 13 bases between the two ends. The CDR3 contains 15 residues. CDR3 protein: CASSASYPMNTEAFF. The DNA of the CDR3 is TGTGCCAGCAGCGCCTCCTACCCCATGAACACTGAAGCTTTCTTT.

This clone has just a few counts. The chain joins TRBV6-5 to TRBJ2-5; 8 bases agree with TRBD1. The CDR3 covers 14 residues. Per germline, CDR1 MNHEY and CDR2 SVGAGI. J lost 5 bases, V lost 5 bases, and 7 bases had no gene match. CDR3 nucleotides: TGTGCCAGCAGTCCTTGGACAGGGACGGAGACCCAGTACTTC. Its protein is CASSPWTGTETQYF.

This clone was recorded only once. The chain carries TRBV25-1 and TRBJ2-7, with 10 nucleotides matching TRBD1. Per the germline V gene, CDR1 is MGHDK and CDR2 is SYGVNS. This CDR3 comprises 15 residues. V dropped 8 bases and J dropped 0; count of bases not matched to a gene: 7. The CDR3 bases are TGTGCCAGCTCCGGGACAGGGGCGAACTCCTACGAGCAGTACTTC. Translating it yields CASSGTGANSYEQYF.

V is TRBV9 and J is TRBJ1-5; no clear D. Germline CDR1 SGDLS, CDR2 YYNGEE. The CDR3 loop spans 14 amino acids. Trimming removed 6 bases from V and 6 bases from J, with 16 bases in between. The CDR3 DNA sequence: TGTGCCAGCACCAAACACGGGGTTGGTCAGCCCCAGCATTTT. As protein: CASTKHGVGQPQHF.

The V call is TRBV11-2, the J call TRBJ1-1; weak D call: TRBD1 (6 bases). V lost 7 bases, J lost 5 bases, and 17 bases lay in between. Germline CDR1 and CDR2: SGHAT and FQNNGV. CDR3 length equals 14 residues. The CDR3 region has the DNA TGTGCCAGCACCCTACAGGGCGGGAGAACTGAAGCTTTCTTT. Amino acid sequence: CASTLQGGRTEAFF.

J is TRBJ2-2 and V is TRBV9; maybe TRBD2 (6 bases). With 4 bases removed from V and 5 bases from J, the gap between germline ends came to 15 bases. This CDR3 is built from 15 residues. Germline CDR1 SGDLS, CDR2 YYNGEE. CDR3 nucleotide sequence: TGTGCCAGCAGCCCTCGGGACTCTGGGACCGGGGAGCTGTTTTTT. It is translated as CASSPRDSGTGELFF.

In regard to this clone: An end of the junction does not agree with germline; a read error may underlie this. The chain recombines TRBV18 with TRBJ2-5; 12 positions agree with TRBD2. Germline loops: CDR1 KGHSH, CDR2 LQKENI. This CDR3 is 14 amino acids long. CDR3 in DNA: TGTGCCAGCAGACTAGCGGGGGACCAAGGGACCCAGTACTTC. It specifies CASRLAGDQGTQYF.

This chain links TRBV4-2 with TRBJ2-3; D unresolved. The ends were cut back, 1 base at V and 0 bases at J, with 11 bases in the middle. Germline lookup yields CDR1 LGHNA and CDR2 YNFKEQ. This CDR3 contains 16 residues. CDR3 DNA sequence: TGTGCCAGCAGCCAAGGTGTTGTGGCTAGCACAGATACGCAGTATTTT. Protein product: CASSQGVVASTDTQYF.

This clone was observed a few times. The chain uses TRBV9 and TRBJ1-1, with a tentative D call TRBD1 (6 bases). CDR1 is SGDLS and CDR2 is YYNGEE in the germline V gene. V was shortened by 4 bases and J by 4 bases, with 17 bases between the two germline ends. CDR3 size: 15 residues. The CDR3 bases are TGTGCCAGCAGCTCCAGTGTTAGGGGGAGCACTGAAGCTTTCTTT. The encoded protein is CASSSSVRGSTEAFF.

This clone showed up just once. The chain links TRBV6-1 to TRBJ2-3, with a possible D match to TRBD2 (7 bases). The CDR3 has 14 amino acids. The germline V gene encodes CDR1 MNHNS and CDR2 SASEGT. Trimming stripped 7 bases from V and 3 bases from J, with 14 bases between. For the CDR3, the DNA is TGTGCCAGCAAGGAGGGGGGGCGTACAGATACGCAGTATTTT. As protein: CASKEGGRTDTQYF.